This T cell receptor beta chain emerged from a study of control samples from healthy donors and cancer patients. Germline V gives CDR1 MGHRA, CDR2 YSYEKL. The trim removed 1 base at V and 6 bases at J, leaving 10 bases unmatched. The CDR3 spans 17 residues. The repertoire was sequenced with immunoSEQ multiplex PCR; TCRdb's copy has only in-frame clones and lacks some. Here the sample spans about 150,000 clones, approximately 93% being singletons. Sequenced input: blood. J is TRBJ1-5 and V is TRBV4-1, with 9 bases identical to TRBD1. The clonotype comes from a man aged 40-49 years in good health. The CDR3 here is CASSQGRGQGSSQPQHF. CDR3 in DNA: TGCGCCAGCAGCCAAGGAAGGGGACAGGGATCTTCTCAGCCCCAGCATTTT.